The clone carrying this T cell receptor beta chain was found many times. Its matching antigen is unknown. The CDR3 sequence is 18 residues long. The V end was cut by 0 bases, the J end by 0 bases, with 15 bases between. Looked up from germline, CDR1 is SEHNR and CDR2 is FQNEAQ (reference sequence). This entry is derived from a study of T-cell reconstitution after alpha-beta-depleted transplantation in children. The study's findings and limits: Several hundred expanded graft clones reportedly were the source of alpha-beta T cells about two months after transplant. Where some patients showed high TCRbeta diversity at day 60, it came from recipient T cells and thymic progenitors that had survived. One year post-transplant, T-cell counts and diversity were largely derived from T cells produced anew.

As it was prepared, the TCRbeta library received unique molecular identifiers. One entry per CDR3 protein results from TCRdb running MiXCR on the PCR reads. This sample has over 150,000 distinct CDR3 sequences, with 6.6% found just once. J is TRBJ2-4 and V is TRBV7-9; weak D call: TRBD1 (5 bases). The sequence came from a boy between 2 and 10 years old with acute lymphoblastic leukemia, due to receive a stem cell transplant. Sequenced here: PBMCs, sampled before TCRalphabeta/CD19-depleted stem cell transplant. The CDR3 protein is CASSLADKTDLAKNIQYF. The CDR3 region has the DNA TGTGCCAGCAGCTTAGCGGATAAGACAGATTTAGCCAAAAACATTCAGTACTTC.